This TCR beta chain was captured in a study of blood T cell repertoires in COVID-19. Turning to the study itself: T cells, B-cell-depleted T cells, or PBMCs supplied cDNA or gDNA.

Profiled with immunoSEQ multiplex PCR; TCRdb holds only in-frame clones, not every one. The profile shows roughly 250,000 clones, 80% to 90% of them singletons. The CDR3 is made up of 16 amino acids. V was clipped by 4 bases and J by 9 bases; unmatched bases: 12. CDR1 MNHEY and CDR2 SVGAGI come from the germline V gene. Those who participated ranged in age from roughly 18 to 95 years and resided in around 22 US areas. Allocation to cohorts depended on clinical history reported by the participants. Two negative PCRs, clearance, or symptom resolution characterized the recovered Cohort 3 donors. This clone was picked up a small number of times.

This receptor was taken from a woman aged 25-40 years who had recovered from COVID-19. Sequencing was carried out using PBMCs or T cells enriched from blood (not recorded which). The genes are TRBV6-5 and TRBJ2-1; TRBD2 aligns across 10 bases. CDR3 bases: TGTGCCAGCAGTTCCGCAGCGGGAGGGCGTACAGGTGAGCAGTTCTTC. Translating it yields CASSSAAGGRTGEQFF.